The 20 T cell receptor beta chains below were found in one sample sequenced in a study of cytomegalovirus exposure and HLA in healthy donors. Both 60 Vbeta primers and 13 Jbeta primers went into the PCR. Assay used: immunoSEQ multiplex PCR; TCRdb lists only in-frame clones, some missing. The sample yields 80,000 to 95,000 clones, about 63% seen once. The material sequenced was PBMCs. The receptor source for this set is a woman younger than 45 in good health and CMV-seronegative.

This clone has more than one count but fewer than ten. This CDR3 reads CASHGRTGGVLNTEAFF. CDR3 nucleotides: TGTGCCAGCCACGGGAGGACAGGGGGTGTCCTGAACACTGAAGCTTTCTTT. The chain combines TRBV2 with TRBJ1-1, with 10 nucleotides matching TRBD1. The CDR3 spans 17 residues. Germline V gene data show CDR1 as SNHLY and CDR2 as FYNNEI. Unmatched junction bases numbered 12, after V lost 8 bases and J lost 0 bases.

The chain joins TRBV18 to TRBJ1-2; TRBD1 is a possible D gene (5 bases). Trimming shortened V by 3 bases and J by 2 bases, and 13 bases separated the two germline ends. CDR1 and CDR2 from the germline V gene are KGHSH and LQKENI. This CDR3 contains 15 residues. The CDR3 protein is CASSPAEGNNYGYTF. The CDR3 DNA reads as TGTGCCAGCTCACCCGCGGAGGGGAACAACTATGGCTACACCTTC.

V is TRBV5-1 and J is TRBJ2-1, with D hard to call. Trimming shortened V by 4 bases and J by 10 bases, and 15 bases separated the two germline ends. The CDR3 sequence is 13 residues long. Germline-derived CDR1 and CDR2 are SGHRS and YFSETQ. DNA of the CDR3: TGCGCCAGCAGCCTGAGAAGAAGCTTAGAGCAGTTCTTC. Translation gives CASSLRRSLEQFF.

The V call is TRBV6-1, the J call TRBJ2-1, with D possibly matching TRBD2 (5 bases). Germline CDR1 reads MNHNS; CDR2 reads SASEGT. Trimming cost V 6 bases and J 15 bases, with 18 bases left between them. This CDR3 region has 12 residues. The CDR3 sequence is CASRRGRGLSFF. In DNA form, the CDR3 reads TGTGCCAGCAGACGTGGACGCGGGCTCTCGTTCTTC.

This chain connects TRBV9 to TRBJ1-1; 9 bases agree with TRBD1. From germline, CDR1 is SGDLS and CDR2 YYNGEE. The junction had 9 bases not matched to a gene; V was cut back by 5 bases and J by 7 bases. There are 14 residues in the CDR3. CDR3 nucleotide sequence: TGTGCCAGCAGTCGCGGGACAGGGTCGGATGAAGCTTTCTTT. Translating it yields CASSRGTGSDEAFF.

A few counts support this clone. The J gene is TRBJ1-2, the V gene TRBV5-3; possible D gene TRBD1, 5 bases. TRBV5-3 falls under the ORF class, with uncertain function. V was pared by 7 bases and J by 6 bases, with 13 bases between. The CDR3 consists of 12 residues. For the CDR3, the DNA is TGTGCCAGACCAATCAGGGTAAATGGCTACACCTTC. Translation: CARPIRVNGYTF.

The J gene is TRBJ2-5, the V gene TRBV19; D might be TRBD2 (6 bases). The germline V gene encodes CDR1 LNHDA and CDR2 SQIVND (reference sequence). This CDR3 has 14 residues. V was trimmed by 6 bases and J by 2 bases, leaving 13 bases between them. CDR3 sequence (DNA): TGTGCCAGTAGCCCACTAGCTTTTCAAGAGACCCAGTACTTC. Amino acid sequence: CASSPLAFQETQYF.

This clone was found once. The CDR3 DNA is TGCAGCGTCCGAGGACAGCTCCAAGAGACCCAGTACTTC. It translates to CSVRGQLQETQYF. The rearrangement joins TRBV29-1 to TRBJ2-5; weak D call: TRBD1 (6 bases). Deletions cut 6 bases from V and 1 base from J, with 12 bases between. CDR3 size: 13 residues. Germline V gene sequence: CDR1 SQVTM, CDR2 ANQGSEA.

The chain employs TRBV28 and TRBJ1-4, with TRBD1 matching 7 bases. After removal of 10 bases from V and 4 bases from J, the junction contained 6 bases not matched to a gene. The V gene's germline CDR1 is MDHEN and CDR2 SYDVKM. The length of the CDR3 is 13 residues. CDR3 sequence: CAIPGQSNEKLFF. The CDR3 bases are TGTGCCATTCCGGGACAGAGTAATGAAAAACTGTTTTTT.

This clone was counted between two and nine times. The V gene is TRBV4-1, the J gene TRBJ1-4; D unclear. CDR1 MGHRA and CDR2 YSYEKL come from the germline V gene. Trimming left V 0 bases short and J 0 bases short, with 11 bases between. The CDR3 covers 17 residues. CDR3 amino acids: CASSQDGSEATNEKLFF. The CDR3, as DNA: TGCGCCAGCAGCCAAGATGGGTCAGAGGCAACTAATGAAAAACTGTTTTTT.

The chain recombines TRBV5-1 with TRBJ2-1, with D possibly being TRBD2 (5 bases). V lost 5 bases and J 5 bases, leaving 11 bases between the germline ends. The CDR3 runs to 13 residues. Germline V gene sequence: CDR1 SGHRS, CDR2 YFSETQ. CDR3: CASRALADNEQFF. The CDR3 DNA reads TGCGCCAGCAGAGCGCTAGCTGACAATGAGCAGTTCTTC.

Only a few counts were recorded for this clone. The V gene is TRBV2, the J gene TRBJ2-3; tentative D call: TRBD2 (6 bases). With 6 bases removed from V and 0 bases from J, the gap between germline ends came to 16 bases. Germline values: CDR1 SNHLY, CDR2 FYNNEI. The CDR3 runs 16 residues. The CDR3 sequence is CASSGGAVISTDTQYF. In nucleotides, the CDR3 is TGTGCCAGCAGCGGAGGGGCGGTTATTAGCACAGATACGCAGTATTTT. Based on the CDR3 plus reference TRBV2 and TRBJ2-3, the full variable domain is EPEVTQTPSHQVTQMGQEVILRCVPISNHLYFYWYRQILGQKVEFLVSFYNNEISEKSEIFDDQFSVERPDGSNFTLKIRSTKLEDSAMYFCASSGGAVISTDTQYFGPGTRLTVL.

The J gene is TRBJ1-1, the V gene TRBV19; 10 positions match TRBD1. Germline V gene sequence: CDR1 LNHDA, CDR2 SQIVND (reference sequence). The V segment lost 3 bases and the J segment 6 bases; nucleotides outside the gene matches: 4. This CDR3 spans 14 amino acids. CDR3 in amino acids: CASSILGTGAEAFF. CDR3 nucleotide sequence: TGTGCCAGTAGTATTCTTGGGACAGGGGCTGAAGCTTTCTTT.

The chain is built from TRBV19 and TRBJ2-3; 10 positions match TRBD1. The J segment lost 3 bases and the V segment lost 5 bases, leaving 11 bases of the junction unmatched. CDR3 length: 17 residues. The germline CDR1 and CDR2 sequences are LNHDA and SQIVND (reference sequence). The CDR3 DNA follows: TGTGCCAGTAGTCAATCAGGGACAGGGGAAGGTACAGATACGCAGTATTTT. It is translated as CASSQSGTGEGTDTQYF.

The chain joins TRBV7-6 to TRBJ2-7, with a weak D call TRBD2 (5 bases). V lost 0 bases to trimming and J lost 4 bases, with 13 bases between them. The CDR3 consists of 15 residues. The germline V gene encodes CDR1 SGHVS and CDR2 FNYEAQ. DNA of the CDR3: TGTGCCAGCAGCTTAGCGATCGGGAAATCTTACGAGCAGTACTTC. Translating it yields CASSLAIGKSYEQYF.

The genes are TRBV27 and TRBJ1-5; the D gene is possibly TRBD1 (6 bases). Trimming removed 4 bases from V and 7 bases from J, with 17 bases in between. The germline V gene encodes CDR1 MNHEY and CDR2 SMNVEV (reference sequence). There are 15 residues in the CDR3. As DNA, the CDR3 is TGTGCCAGCAGTTCAATTCAGGGGTCCAGGCAGCCCCAGCATTTT. Translating it yields CASSSIQGSRQPQHF.

The rearrangement joins TRBV29-1 to TRBJ1-3; TRBD1 is a possible D gene (5 bases). Germline values: CDR1 SQVTM, CDR2 ANQGSEA. V lost 7 bases, J lost 0 bases, and 13 bases lay in between. This CDR3 is built from 14 residues. CDR3 loop: CSAGDGSSGNTIYF. The CDR3 nucleotides are TGCAGCGCCGGGGACGGGAGCTCTGGAAACACCATATATTTT.

The rearrangement uses TRBV4-3 and TRBJ2-1; 8 nucleotides align to TRBD2. Germline values: CDR1 LGHNA, CDR2 YSLEER. The CDR3 totals 15 residues. V lost 2 bases to trimming and J lost 3 bases; unmatched junction nucleotides: 3. Here the CDR3 reads CASSQSGSSYNEQFF. The CDR3 DNA follows: TGCGCCAGCAGCCAAAGCGGGAGTAGCTACAATGAGCAGTTCTTC.

The V gene is TRBV7-8, the J gene TRBJ2-1, with D perhaps TRBD1 (5 bases). Germline V gives CDR1 SGHVS, CDR2 FQNEAQ. The CDR3 length is 12 residues. The ends were cut back, 1 base at V and 13 bases at J, with 11 bases in the middle. CDR3 amino acids: CASSLVVGVQFF. The CDR3 DNA follows: TGTGCCAGCAGCTTAGTGGTAGGGGTTCAGTTCTTC.

This chain joins TRBV6-4 and TRBJ1-5; D remains ambiguous. CDR1 and CDR2 from the germline V gene are MRHNA and SNTAGT. The V and J ends lost 0 bases and 4 bases respectively, with 7 bases between them. The CDR3 runs to 14 residues. The CDR3 region is CASSDSSGNQPQHF. The CDR3 nucleotides are TGTGCCAGCAGTGACTCGAGTGGTAATCAGCCCCAGCATTTT.